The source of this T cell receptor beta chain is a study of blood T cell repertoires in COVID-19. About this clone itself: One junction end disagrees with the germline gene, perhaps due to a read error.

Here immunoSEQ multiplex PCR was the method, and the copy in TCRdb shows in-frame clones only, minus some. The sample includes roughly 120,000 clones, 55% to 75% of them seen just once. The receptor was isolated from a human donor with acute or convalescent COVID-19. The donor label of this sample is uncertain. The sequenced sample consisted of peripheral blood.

In DNA form, the CDR3 reads TGTGCCAGTACTGGACAGGGTATATCTGAGGCTTTCTTT. Its protein product is CASTGQGISEAFF. V and J are TRBV2 and TRBJ1-1; 8 nucleotides agree with TRBD1. Per the germline V gene, CDR1 is SNHLY and CDR2 is FYNNEI. This CDR3 spans 13 amino acids.